Listed below are T cell receptor beta chains from one sample, sequenced in a study of CD8+CD57+ T cells in acquired aplastic anemia. TCRdb re-called the reads through MiXCR, storing one row per CDR3 protein. The top ten hold more than 30% of the sample, which has about 160,000 distinct CDR3 sequences, 40% to 60% seen once. Input material: sorted CD4+, CD8+, or CD8+CD57+ T cells (not recorded which) from PBMCs. These receptors came from a human donor with aplastic anemia. The conserved cysteine and the conserved F or W are not part of the CDR3 here. Each record gives: J gene, V gene, CDR3 protein.

>TRBJ1-6|TRBV25-1
ASSERGTGEDSPLH
>TRBJ1-1|TRBV19
ASSSQQGNTEAF
>TRBJ1-1|TRBV20-1
SARDAKGLYDEAF
>TRBJ2-6|TRBV25-1
ASSRLSSGANVLT
>TRBJ2-5|TRBV24-1
ATSDPDGQETQY
>TRBJ2-1|TRBV3-1
ASSPDGRRERSYNEQF
>TRBJ2-1|TRBV29-1
SVVPGYNEQF
>TRBJ2-1|TRBV20-1
SARGLAANNEQF
>TRBJ2-7|TRBV14
ASSVTGTSGYEQY
>TRBJ2-3|TRBV12-3/TRBV12-4
ASSFSGKGLAGFTDTQY
>TRBJ2-7|TRBV20-1
SGGTGPSYEQY
>TRBJ2-3|TRBV2
ASIDGGTYTDTQY
>TRBJ1-2|TRBV20-1
SAPGFGYT
>TRBJ2-7|TRBV7-9
ASSDRDRWEQY
>TRBJ2-1|TRBV6-4
ASSDSGDYNEQF
>TRBJ2-3|TRBV12-5
ASGPSGAYTDTQY
>TRBJ1-6|TRBV20-1
SAYSSSPLH
>TRBJ1-1|TRBV5-4
ASPPLLPGDREAF
>TRBJ2-2|TRBV7-8
ASSIDVELF
>TRBJ2-5|TRBV15
ATSRVDGRGKTQY
>TRBJ2-5|TRBV11-3
ASSLVTGSGETQY
>TRBJ1-3|TRBV7-9
ASMIQGYTIY
>TRBJ2-3|TRBV19
ARSASGRKVDTQY
>TRBJ1-6|TRBV7-2
ASTGNSPLH
>TRBJ2-7|TRBV5-4
ASSQGLGAYEQY
>TRBJ1-5|TRBV7-9
ASSSGRSNQPQH
>TRBJ2-7|TRBV27
ASSLSPPPYEQY